This T cell receptor beta chain was sequenced for a study of T cell changes during pregnancy in multiple sclerosis. The germline CDR1 and CDR2 sequences are SGHNT and YYREEE (reference sequence). This CDR3 comprises 17 residues. Repertoires were generated with immunoSEQ multiplex PCR, while TCRdb's copy carries only in-frame clones and drops some. The table records some 71,000 clones, approximately 90% of them present only once. J is TRBJ2-5 and V is TRBV5-4; D not certain. TRBJ2-7 matches the DNA end more closely, so the J call is doubtful. This TCR was recovered from a female donor with multiple sclerosis, enrolled in a pregnancy study. The source was peripheral blood, collected in the third trimester of pregnancy. Here the CDR3 reads CASSLGRRDIEAYEQYF. The DNA of the CDR3 is TGTGCCAGCAGCTTGGGAAGGAGAGATATCGAGGCCTACGAGCAGTACTTC.